Described below is a single T cell receptor beta chain sequence and its context. Original data processing: Estimation of nucleated cell counts relied on the amplification of reference gene primers. Profiled with immunoSEQ multiplex PCR; TCRdb holds only in-frame clones, not every one. V, J and clone size are taken as reported in that table, and D and trimming were inferred from the DNA itself. Here the sample spans over 25,000 clones, around 90% being singletons. The CDR3 has 13 residues. The V gene's germline CDR1 is WSHSY and CDR2 SAAADI. V was clipped by 7 bases and J by 7 bases; unmatched bases: 5. This sample was included in a study of blood T cell repertoires in COVID-19. Study overall: The United States, Italy and Spain supplied acute and convalescent COVID-19 samples. Sample material is recorded as cDNA or gDNA derived from T cells, B-cell-depleted T cells, or PBMCs.

The receptor was derived from an older woman with active COVID-19. The sequencing input was peripheral blood. The chain is built from TRBV10-2 and TRBJ1-4, with 8 bases that match TRBD1. The CDR3 nucleotides read TGCGCCAGCACGGACAGGGTCGTTGAAAAACTGTTTTTT. It codes for CASTDRVVEKLFF.